This entry features one T cell receptor (beta chain) sequence. The sample holds many counts of this clonotype. Its antigen remains undetermined. No quality values exist for individual bases; no much larger clone is one base distant. This specimen belongs to a study of T-cell memory formation after mild COVID-19 (dated by TCRdb to the early 2020s). With regard to the full study: TCR sequence clusters from the two donors were largely donor specific. Longitudinal TCRalpha and TCRbeta repertoire sequencing tracked T-cell clones expanding and contracting after mild COVID-19 in a couple of donors. Two young, previously healthy adult volunteers made up the cohort, one male and one female.

Sequencing took place on an Illumina NovaSeq 6000. TCRalpha and TCRbeta cDNA libraries were constructed by 5'RACE with constant-segment primers, with sample barcodes and unique molecular identifiers being introduced. Trizol reagent was used to extract RNA from every sample. Amplification of the libraries took two PCR steps, and the second step added a second sample barcode plus Illumina TruSeq adapters. Sequencing of libraries was performed on an Illumina NovaSeq with 2 x 150 bp paired-end reads. The original pipeline was this. The reads were demultiplexed and collapsed into UMI-guided consensus sequences using migec v1.2.7. Using mixcr v2.1.11, the UMI consensuses were aligned to TRA and TRB V and J templates and assembled into clonotypes. A clonotype was counted as expanded or contracted only when both edgeR and NoisET called the clonotype significant, with the noise models trained on biological replicates. edgeR calls used a false discovery rate-adjusted p below 0.01 and a log2 fold-change threshold of 1. As an exploratory analysis of dynamics, max-normalized trajectories of the 1000 most abundant clonotypes were examined by PCA with hierarchical clustering. Separately sequenced CD4+ and CD8+ repertoires were used to assign a CD4 or CD8 phenotype to each responding clone. TCRdb redid the processing of the public reads, applying fastp at Q25 and MiXCR, and retained in-frame beta chains. Entries that share a CDR3 protein sequence are merged under the most common genes and DNA. The authors' filters were not applied to this entry. The sample has 350,000 or so distinct CDR3 sequences on record, around 13% of them singletons. Jointly, the top ten make up around a fifth of the sample.

Trimming at the junction amounts to 1 base on V and 2 bases on J, and the germline ends lie 9 bases apart. The CDR3 contains 14 residues, cysteine and phenylalanine counted. Only the CDR3 DNA is retained, 42 bases long and in frame from the first base. From a lookup of the germline V gene (reference sequence), CDR1 and CDR2 are SGHKS and YYEKEE. PBMCs were isolated by Ficoll-Paque density gradient centrifugation. What the authors observed across the whole study: Contracting CD4+ clones were located mainly in the CM and EM memory subsets, whereas CD8+ clones were found to be enriched in EMRA. Only a couple of mild cases were covered in the study, and larger cohorts including severe cases with pre-infection samples were considered necessary. Clones that contracted from day 15 to 85 showed balanced CD4/CD8 phenotypes, whereas a second wave of clones that expanded from day 15 to 37 leaned towards CD4+. Some responding clones were detected in pre-infection memory, which suggested that pre-existing cross-reactive memory T cells had joined the SARS-CoV-2 response. Whether the second-wave clones peaking on day 37 were SARS-CoV-2 specific was not confirmed.

The source material was PBMCs or a T cell subset sorted from them (not recorded which). The V and J genes are TRBV5-5 and TRBJ2-5; the best D guess is TRBD1, with 5 bases matching. The receptor was derived from a man in his late teens or twenties who had mild COVID-19 (a few samples of this study predate the infection). The sample titles of this study are shuffled in the database, so cell type and time point are left out; the donor was told from shared clones. The CDR3 reads CASSLTTVQETQYF. The nucleotide sequence reads as follows: TGTGCCAGCAGCTTGACGACAGTTCAAGAGACCCAGTACTTC.